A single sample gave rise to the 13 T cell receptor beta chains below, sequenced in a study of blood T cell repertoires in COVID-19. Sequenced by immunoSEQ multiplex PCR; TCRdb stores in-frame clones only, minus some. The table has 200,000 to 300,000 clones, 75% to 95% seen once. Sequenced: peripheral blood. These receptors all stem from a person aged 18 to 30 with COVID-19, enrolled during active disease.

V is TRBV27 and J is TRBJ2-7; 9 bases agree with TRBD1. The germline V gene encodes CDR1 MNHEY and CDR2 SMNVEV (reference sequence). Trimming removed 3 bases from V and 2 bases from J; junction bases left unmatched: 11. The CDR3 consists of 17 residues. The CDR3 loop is CASSFSGQGKGPYEQYF. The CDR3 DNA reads TGTGCCAGCAGTTTCTCGGGACAGGGTAAAGGGCCCTACGAGCAGTACTTC.

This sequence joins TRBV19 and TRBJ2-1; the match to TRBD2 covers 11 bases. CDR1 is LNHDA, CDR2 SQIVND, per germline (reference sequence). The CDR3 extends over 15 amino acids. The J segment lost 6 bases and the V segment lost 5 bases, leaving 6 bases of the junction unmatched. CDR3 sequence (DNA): TGTGCCAGTAGTGACTACGGGACTAGCGGCAATGAGCAGTTCTTC. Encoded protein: CASSDYGTSGNEQFF. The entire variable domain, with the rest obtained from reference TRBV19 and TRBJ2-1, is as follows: DGGITQSPKYLFRKEGQNVTLSCEQNLNHDAMYWYRQDPGQGLRLIYYSQIVNDFQKGDIAEGYSVSREKKESFPLTVTSAQKNPTAFYLCASSDYGTSGNEQFFGPGTRLTVL.

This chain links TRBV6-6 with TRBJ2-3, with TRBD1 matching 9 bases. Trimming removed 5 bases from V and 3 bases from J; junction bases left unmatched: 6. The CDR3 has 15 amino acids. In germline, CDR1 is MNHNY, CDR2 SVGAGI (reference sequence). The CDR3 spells CASSEYRGRTDTQYF. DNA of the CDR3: TGTGCCAGCAGTGAGTACAGGGGGCGGACAGATACGCAGTATTTT.

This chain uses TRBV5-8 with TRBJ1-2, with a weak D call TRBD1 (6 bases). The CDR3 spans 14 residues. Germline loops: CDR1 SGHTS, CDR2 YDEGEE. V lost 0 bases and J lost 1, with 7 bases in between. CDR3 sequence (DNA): TGTGCCAGCAGCTTGGCAGGGGTTAACTATGGCTACACCTTC. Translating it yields CASSLAGVNYGYTF.

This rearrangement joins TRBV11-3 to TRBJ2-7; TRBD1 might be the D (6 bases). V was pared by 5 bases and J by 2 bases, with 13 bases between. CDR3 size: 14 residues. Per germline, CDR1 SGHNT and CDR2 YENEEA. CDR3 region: CASSPRTDPYEQYF. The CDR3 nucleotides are TGTGCCAGCAGCCCAAGGACAGATCCCTACGAGCAGTACTTC.

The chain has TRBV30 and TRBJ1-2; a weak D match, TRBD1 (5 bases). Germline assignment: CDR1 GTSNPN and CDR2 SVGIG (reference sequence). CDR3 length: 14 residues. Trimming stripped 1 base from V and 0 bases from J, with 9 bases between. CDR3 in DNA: TGTGCCTGGAGTGGGGGGGGATCTAACTATGGCTACACCTTC. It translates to CAWSGGGSNYGYTF. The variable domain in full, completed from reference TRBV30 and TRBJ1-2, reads SQTIHQWPATLVQPVGSPLSLECTVEGTSNPNLYWYRQAAGRGLQLLFYSVGIGQISSEVPQNLSASRPQDRQFILSSKKLLLSDSGFYLCAWSGGGSNYGYTFGSGTRLTVV.

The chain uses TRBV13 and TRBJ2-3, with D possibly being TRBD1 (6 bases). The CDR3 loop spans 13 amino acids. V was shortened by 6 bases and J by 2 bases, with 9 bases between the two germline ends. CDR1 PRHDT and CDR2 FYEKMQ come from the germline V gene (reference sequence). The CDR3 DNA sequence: TGTGCCAGCAGGGACAGAAACACAGATACGCAGTATTTT. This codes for CASRDRNTDTQYF. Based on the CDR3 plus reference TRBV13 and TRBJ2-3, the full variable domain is AAGVIQSPRHLIKEKRETATLKCYPIPRHDTVYWYQQGPGQDPQFLISFYEKMQSDKGSIPDRFSAQQFSDYHSELNMSSLELGDSALYFCASRDRNTDTQYFGPGTRLTVL.

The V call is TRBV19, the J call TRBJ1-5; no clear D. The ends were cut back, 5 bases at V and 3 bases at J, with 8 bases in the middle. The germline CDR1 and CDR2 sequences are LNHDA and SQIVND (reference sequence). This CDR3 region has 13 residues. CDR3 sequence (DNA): TGTGCCAGTAGTGTATTAAACAATCAGCCCCAGCATTTT. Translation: CASSVLNNQPQHF.

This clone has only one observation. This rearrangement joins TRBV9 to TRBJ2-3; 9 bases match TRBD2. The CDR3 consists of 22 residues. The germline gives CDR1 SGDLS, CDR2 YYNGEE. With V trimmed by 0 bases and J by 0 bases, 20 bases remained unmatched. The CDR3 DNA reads TGTGCCAGCAGCGTAGGCGGTGGGGAGCGGGAGGCCCCACTCCCAAGCACAGATACGCAGTATTTT. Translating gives CASSVGGGEREAPLPSTDTQYF.

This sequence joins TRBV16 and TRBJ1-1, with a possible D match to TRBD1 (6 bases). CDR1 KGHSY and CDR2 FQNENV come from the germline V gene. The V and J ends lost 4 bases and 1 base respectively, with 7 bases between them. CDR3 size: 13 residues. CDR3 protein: CASSLDRNTEAFF. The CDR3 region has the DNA TGTGCCAGCAGCCTGGACAGGAACACTGAAGCTTTCTTT.

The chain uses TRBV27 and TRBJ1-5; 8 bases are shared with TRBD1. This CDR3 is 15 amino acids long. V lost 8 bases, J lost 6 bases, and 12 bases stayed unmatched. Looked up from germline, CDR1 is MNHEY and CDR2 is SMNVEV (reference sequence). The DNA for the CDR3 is TGTGCCAGCGGGTCCCAGGGGGCCGGGGGTCAGCCCCAGCATTTT. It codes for CASGSQGAGGQPQHF.

The CDR3 loop reads CAKALTSGRHQYNEQFF. CDR3 in DNA: TGTGCCAAAGCTCTGACTAGCGGGAGGCATCAGTACAATGAGCAGTTCTTC. V and J are TRBV2 and TRBJ2-1, with 13 bases identical to TRBD2. This CDR3 spans 17 amino acids. Germline V gene sequence: CDR1 SNHLY, CDR2 FYNNEI. The V gene end was trimmed by 10 bases and the J gene end by 4 bases; junction bases not matched to a gene: 13.

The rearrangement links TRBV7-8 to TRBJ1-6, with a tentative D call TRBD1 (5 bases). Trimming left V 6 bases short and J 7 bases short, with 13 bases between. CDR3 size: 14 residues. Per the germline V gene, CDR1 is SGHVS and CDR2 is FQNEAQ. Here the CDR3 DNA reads TGTGCCAGCAGTCTCGACGGGGGGAATTCACCCCTCCACTTT. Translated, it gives CASSLDGGNSPLHF.